This T cell receptor (beta chain) was documented in a study of T cell changes during pregnancy in multiple sclerosis. The method was immunoSEQ multiplex PCR; TCRdb's version includes in-frame clones alone and lacks a portion of them. Seen here are approximately 9,000 clones, around 80% observed once, and the top ten hold 15% to 20%. CDR1 is SGDLS, CDR2 YYNGEE, per germline. CDR3 length: 13 residues. The junction had 2 bases not matched to a gene; V was cut back by 6 bases and J by 1 base. The sample was CD8+ T cells from peripheral blood mononuclear cells, taken in the third trimester of pregnancy. V gene TRBV9 combines with J gene TRBJ2-3; 7 bases align to TRBD1. The sequence was obtained from a female donor in good health, enrolled as a control in a pregnancy study. This CDR3 reads CASKTGGTDTQYF. The CDR3 nucleotides read TGTGCCAGCAAAACAGGGGGCACAGATACGCAGTATTTT.